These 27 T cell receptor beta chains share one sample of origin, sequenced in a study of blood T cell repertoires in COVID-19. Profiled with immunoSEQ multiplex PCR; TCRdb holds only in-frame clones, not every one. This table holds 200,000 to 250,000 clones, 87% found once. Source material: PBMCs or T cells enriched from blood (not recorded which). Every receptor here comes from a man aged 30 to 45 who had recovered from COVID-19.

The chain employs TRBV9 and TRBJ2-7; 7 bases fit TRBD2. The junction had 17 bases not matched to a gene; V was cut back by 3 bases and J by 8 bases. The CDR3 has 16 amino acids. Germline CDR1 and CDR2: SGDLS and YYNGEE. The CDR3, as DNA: TGTGCCAGCAGCGGGCCGGCGTTGAGTACCGGGGGGAAGCAGTACTTC. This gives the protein CASSGPALSTGGKQYF. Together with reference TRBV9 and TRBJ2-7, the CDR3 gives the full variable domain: DSGVTQTPKHLITATGQRVTLRCSPRSGDLSVYWYQQSLDQGLQFLIQYYNGEERAKGNILERFSAQQFPDLHSELNLSSLELGDSALYFCASSGPALSTGGKQYFGPGTRLTVT.

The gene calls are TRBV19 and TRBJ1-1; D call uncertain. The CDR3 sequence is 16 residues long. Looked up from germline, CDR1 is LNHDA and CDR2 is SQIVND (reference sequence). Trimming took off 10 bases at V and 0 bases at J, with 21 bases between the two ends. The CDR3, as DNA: TGTGCCACCGCACCCCTTTACAGCACAATGAACACTGAAGCTTTCTTT. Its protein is CATAPLYSTMNTEAFF.

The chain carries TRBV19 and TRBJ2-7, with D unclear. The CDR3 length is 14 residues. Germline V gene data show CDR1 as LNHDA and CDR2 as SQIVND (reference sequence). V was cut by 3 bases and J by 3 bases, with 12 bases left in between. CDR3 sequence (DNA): TGTGCCAGTAGTATTCAGTCCACCATCTACGAGCAGTACTTC. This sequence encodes CASSIQSTIYEQYF.

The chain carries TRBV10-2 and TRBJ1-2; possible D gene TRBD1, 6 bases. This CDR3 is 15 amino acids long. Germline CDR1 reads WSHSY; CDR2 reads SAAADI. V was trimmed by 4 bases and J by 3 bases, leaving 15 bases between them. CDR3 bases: TGCGCCAGCAGTGGTGGGAACAGGGCGTACTATGGCTACACCTTC. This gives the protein CASSGGNRAYYGYTF.

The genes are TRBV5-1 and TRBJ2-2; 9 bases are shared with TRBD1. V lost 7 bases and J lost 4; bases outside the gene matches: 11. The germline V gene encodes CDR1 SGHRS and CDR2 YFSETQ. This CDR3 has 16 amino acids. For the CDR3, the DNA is TGCGCCAGCGCCCTCGTCGGGACAGGGAGCACCGGGGAGCTGTTTTTT. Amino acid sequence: CASALVGTGSTGELFF. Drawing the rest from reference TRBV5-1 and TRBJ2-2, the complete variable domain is KAGVTQTPRYLIKTRGQQVTLSCSPISGHRSVSWYQQTPGQGLQFLFEYFSETQRNKGNFPGRFSGRQFSNSRSEMNVSTLELGDSALYLCASALVGTGSTGELFFGEGSRLTVL.

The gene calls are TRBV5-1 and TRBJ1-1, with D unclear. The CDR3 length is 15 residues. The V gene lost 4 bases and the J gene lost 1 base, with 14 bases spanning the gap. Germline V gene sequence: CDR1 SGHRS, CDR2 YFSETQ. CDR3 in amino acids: CASSPREGGNTEAFF. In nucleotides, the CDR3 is TGCGCCAGCAGCCCCCGTGAAGGCGGGAACACTGAAGCTTTCTTT. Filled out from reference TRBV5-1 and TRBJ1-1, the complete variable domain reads KAGVTQTPRYLIKTRGQQVTLSCSPISGHRSVSWYQQTPGQGLQFLFEYFSETQRNKGNFPGRFSGRQFSNSRSEMNVSTLELGDSALYLCASSPREGGNTEAFFGQGTRLTVV.

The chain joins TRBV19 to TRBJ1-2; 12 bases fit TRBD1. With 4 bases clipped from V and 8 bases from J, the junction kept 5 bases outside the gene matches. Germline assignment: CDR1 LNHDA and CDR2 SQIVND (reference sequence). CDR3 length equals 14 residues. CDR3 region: CASSRGQGARGYTF. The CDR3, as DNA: TGTGCCAGTAGTAGGGGACAGGGGGCGCGAGGCTACACCTTC.

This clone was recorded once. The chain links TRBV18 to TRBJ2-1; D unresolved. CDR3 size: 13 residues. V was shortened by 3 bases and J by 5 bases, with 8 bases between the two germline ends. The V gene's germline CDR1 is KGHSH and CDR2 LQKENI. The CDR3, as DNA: TGTGCCAGCTCACCGGGCCTTAACAATGAGCAGTTCTTC. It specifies CASSPGLNNEQFF. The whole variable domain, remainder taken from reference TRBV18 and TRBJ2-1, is NAGVMQNPRHLVRRRGQEARLRCSPMKGHSHVYWYRQLPEEGLKFMVYLQKENIIDESGMPKERFSAEFPKEGPSILRIQQVVRGDSAAYFCASSPGLNNEQFFGPGTRLTVL.

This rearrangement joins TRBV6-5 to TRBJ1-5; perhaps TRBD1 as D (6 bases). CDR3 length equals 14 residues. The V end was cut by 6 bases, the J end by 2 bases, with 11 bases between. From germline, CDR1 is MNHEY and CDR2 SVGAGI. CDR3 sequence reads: CASRIQGGNQPQHF. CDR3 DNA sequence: TGTGCCAGCAGGATACAGGGCGGCAATCAGCCCCAGCATTTT.

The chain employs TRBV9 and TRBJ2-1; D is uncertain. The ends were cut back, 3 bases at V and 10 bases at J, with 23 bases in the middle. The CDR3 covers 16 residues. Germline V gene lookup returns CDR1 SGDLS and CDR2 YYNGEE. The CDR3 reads CASSADGQVPIREQFF. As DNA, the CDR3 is TGTGCCAGCAGCGCCGATGGGCAGGTACCGATCAGGGAGCAGTTCTTC.

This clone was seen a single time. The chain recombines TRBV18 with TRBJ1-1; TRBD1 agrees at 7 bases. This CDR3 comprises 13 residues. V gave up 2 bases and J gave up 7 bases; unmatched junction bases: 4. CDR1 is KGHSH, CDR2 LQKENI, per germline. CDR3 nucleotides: TGTGCCAGCTCACCAAGGGCAGGGGGTGAAGCTTTCTTT. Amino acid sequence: CASSPRAGGEAFF.

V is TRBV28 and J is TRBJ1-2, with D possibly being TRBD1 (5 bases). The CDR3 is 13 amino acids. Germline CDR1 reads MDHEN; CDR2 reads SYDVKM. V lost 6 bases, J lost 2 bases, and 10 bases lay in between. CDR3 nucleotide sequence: TGTGCCAGCAGACCAAACAGGAACTATGGCTACACCTTC. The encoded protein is CASRPNRNYGYTF.

The CDR3 DNA sequence: TGTGCCAGCAGCCATCTAGGTAATGAGCAGTTCTTC. Translation: CASSHLGNEQFF. V usage is TRBV3-1 (or the pseudogene TRBV3-2) and J usage is TRBJ2-1; D is uncertain. The CDR3 extends over 12 amino acids. With 3 bases removed from V and 7 bases from J, the gap between germline ends came to 7 bases. Germline V lookup: CDR1 LGHDT, CDR2 YNNKEL (reference sequence).

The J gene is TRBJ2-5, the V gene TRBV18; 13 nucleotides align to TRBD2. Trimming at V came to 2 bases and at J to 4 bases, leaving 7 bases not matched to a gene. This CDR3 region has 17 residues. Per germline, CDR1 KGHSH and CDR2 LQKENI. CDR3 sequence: CASSPGLAGVVGETQYF. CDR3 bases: TGTGCCAGCTCACCAGGACTAGCGGGAGTCGTGGGAGAGACCCAGTACTTC.

The DNA of the CDR3 is TGTGCCTGGTCAGCGGGTTCACCCCTCCACTTT. It specifies CAWSAGSPLHF. V usage is TRBV30 and J usage is TRBJ1-6; D uncertain. The germline gives CDR1 GTSNPN, CDR2 SVGIG (reference sequence). The CDR3 length is 11 residues. Trimming took off 5 bases at V and 9 bases at J, with 8 bases between the two ends.

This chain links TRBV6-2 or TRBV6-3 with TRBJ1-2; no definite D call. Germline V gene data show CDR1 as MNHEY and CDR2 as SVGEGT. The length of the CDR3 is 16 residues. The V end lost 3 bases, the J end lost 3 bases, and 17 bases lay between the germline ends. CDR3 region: CASSYTASRRDYGYTF. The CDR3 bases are TGTGCCAGCAGTTATACGGCCTCGAGGAGGGACTATGGCTACACCTTC.

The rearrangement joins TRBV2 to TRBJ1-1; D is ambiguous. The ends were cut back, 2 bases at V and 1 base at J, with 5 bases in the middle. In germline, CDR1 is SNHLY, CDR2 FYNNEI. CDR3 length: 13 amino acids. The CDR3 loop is CASSEKRNTEAFF. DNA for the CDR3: TGTGCCAGCAGTGAAAAGAGGAACACTGAAGCTTTCTTT.

The CDR3 bases are TGTGCCAGCAGCCCGGACAGGGGACGGGGCTACACCTTC. This sequence encodes CASSPDRGRGYTF. The chain recombines TRBV7-2 with TRBJ1-2, with 9 bases fitting TRBD1. Trimming at V came to 5 bases and at J to 8 bases, leaving 6 bases not matched to a gene. This CDR3 is 13 amino acids long. CDR1 is SGHTA, CDR2 FQGNSA, per germline.

CDR3 in DNA: TGCGCCAGCAGTGATGAGGGTTTGGGGAATTCACCCCTCCACTTT. This translates into CASSDEGLGNSPLHF. The J gene is TRBJ1-6, the V gene TRBV10-2; D call uncertain. In germline, CDR1 is WSHSY, CDR2 SAAADI. This CDR3 spans 15 amino acids. V gave up 3 bases and J gave up 7 bases, with 13 bases separating them.

The CDR3 DNA reads as TGTGCCAGCAGTTTTACGGGGGGGCCCACCGGGGAGCTGTTTTTT. This codes for CASSFTGGPTGELFF. The V call is TRBV2, the J call TRBJ2-2; 8 nucleotides agree with TRBD2. The CDR3 has 15 amino acids. CDR1 is SNHLY, CDR2 FYNNEI, per germline. With V trimmed by 5 bases and J by 4 bases, 6 bases remained unmatched.

CDR3 sequence reads: CAISAGGTNEKLFF. CDR3 in DNA: TGTGCCATCAGCGCAGGGGGAACTAATGAAAAACTGTTTTTT. J is TRBJ1-4 and V is TRBV10-3; 7 bases map to TRBD1. The germline V gene has CDR1 ENHRY and CDR2 SYGVKD. This CDR3 region has 14 residues. V gave up 6 bases and J gave up 1 base; unmatched junction bases: 2.

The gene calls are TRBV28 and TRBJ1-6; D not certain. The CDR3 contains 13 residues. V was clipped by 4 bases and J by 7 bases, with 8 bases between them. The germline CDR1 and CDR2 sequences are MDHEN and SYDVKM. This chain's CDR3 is CASSSLENSPLHF. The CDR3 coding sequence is TGTGCCAGCAGTTCCCTTGAGAATTCACCCCTCCACTTT.

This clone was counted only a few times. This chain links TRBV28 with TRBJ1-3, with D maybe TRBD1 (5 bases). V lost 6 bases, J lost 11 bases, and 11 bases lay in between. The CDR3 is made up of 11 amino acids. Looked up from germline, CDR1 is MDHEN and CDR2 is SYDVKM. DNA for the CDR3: TGTGCCAGCAGCCCAGGGTTGGCCATATATTTT. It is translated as CASSPGLAIYF.

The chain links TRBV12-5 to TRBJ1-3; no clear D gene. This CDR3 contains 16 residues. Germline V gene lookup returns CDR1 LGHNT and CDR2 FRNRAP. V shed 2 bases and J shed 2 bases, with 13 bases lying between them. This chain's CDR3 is CASGLPGYGAGNTIYF. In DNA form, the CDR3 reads TGTGCTAGTGGTTTGCCGGGATACGGAGCTGGAAACACCATATATTTT.

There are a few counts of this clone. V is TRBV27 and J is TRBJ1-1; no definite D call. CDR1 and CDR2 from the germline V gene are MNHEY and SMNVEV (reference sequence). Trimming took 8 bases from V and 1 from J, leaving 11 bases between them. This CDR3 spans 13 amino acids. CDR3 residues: CASSVYRNTEAFF. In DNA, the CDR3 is TGTGCCAGCTCGGTTTACAGGAACACTGAAGCTTTCTTT.

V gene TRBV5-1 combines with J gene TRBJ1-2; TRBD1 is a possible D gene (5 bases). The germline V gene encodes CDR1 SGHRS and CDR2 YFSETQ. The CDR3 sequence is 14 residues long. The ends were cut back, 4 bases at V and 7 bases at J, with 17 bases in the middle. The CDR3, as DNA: TGCGCCAGCAGCATCGGGGGTATTCAAGTTGGCTACACCTTC. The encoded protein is CASSIGGIQVGYTF.

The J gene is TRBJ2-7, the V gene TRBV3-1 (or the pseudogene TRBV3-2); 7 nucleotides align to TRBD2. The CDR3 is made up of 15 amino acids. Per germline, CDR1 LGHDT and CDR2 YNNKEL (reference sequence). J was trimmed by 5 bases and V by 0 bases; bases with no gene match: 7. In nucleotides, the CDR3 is TGTGCCAGCAGCCAAGATGGGGCGGGGGACGACGAGCAGTACTTC. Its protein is CASSQDGAGDDEQYF.